The entry that follows covers one T cell receptor (beta chain) sequence. Per the germline V gene, CDR1 is MNHEY and CDR2 is SMNVEV (reference sequence). The CDR3 is 16 residues long. Trimming cost V 5 bases and J 2 bases; bases outside gene matches: 4. Method: immunoSEQ multiplex PCR; TCRdb's copy keeps in-frame clones and lacks some. Here the sample spans about 64,000 clones, 85% to 95% being singletons. This record belongs to a study of cytomegalovirus exposure and HLA in healthy donors. The chain combines TRBV27 with TRBJ2-3; 13 nucleotides agree with TRBD2. Source material: PBMCs. The sequence derives from a woman aged 18-29 years in good health and CMV-seropositive. CDR3 sequence: CASSAGLAGSTDTQYF. The CDR3 DNA follows: TGTGCCAGCAGTGCGGGACTAGCGGGATCCACAGATACGCAGTATTTT.